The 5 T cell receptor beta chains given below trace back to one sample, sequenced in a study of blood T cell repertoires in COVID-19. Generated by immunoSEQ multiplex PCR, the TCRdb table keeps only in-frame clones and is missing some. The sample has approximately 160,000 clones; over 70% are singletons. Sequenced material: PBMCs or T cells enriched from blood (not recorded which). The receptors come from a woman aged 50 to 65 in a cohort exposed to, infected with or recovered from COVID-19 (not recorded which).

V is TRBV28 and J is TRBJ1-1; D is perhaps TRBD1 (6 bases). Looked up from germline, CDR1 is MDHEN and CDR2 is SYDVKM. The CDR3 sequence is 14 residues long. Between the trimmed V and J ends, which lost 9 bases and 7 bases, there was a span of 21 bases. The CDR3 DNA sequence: TGTGCCAGTTACTCAAATAAAGGACAGATTGAAGCTTTCTTT. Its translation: CASYSNKGQIEAFF.

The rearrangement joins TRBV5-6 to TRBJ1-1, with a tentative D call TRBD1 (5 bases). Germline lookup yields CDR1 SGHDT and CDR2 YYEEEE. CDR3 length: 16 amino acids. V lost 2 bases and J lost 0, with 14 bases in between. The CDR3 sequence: CASSLYTGTMNTEAFF. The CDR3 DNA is TGTGCCAGCAGCTTATATACAGGAACCATGAACACTGAAGCTTTCTTT.

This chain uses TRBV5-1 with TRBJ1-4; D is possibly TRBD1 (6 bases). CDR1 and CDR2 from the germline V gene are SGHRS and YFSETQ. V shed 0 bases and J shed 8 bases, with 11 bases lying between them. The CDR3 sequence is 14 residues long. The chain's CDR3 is CASSLESGVEKLFF. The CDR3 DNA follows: TGCGCCAGCAGCTTGGAGTCAGGGGTGGAAAAACTGTTTTTT. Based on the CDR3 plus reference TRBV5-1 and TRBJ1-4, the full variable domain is KAGVTQTPRYLIKTRGQQVTLSCSPISGHRSVSWYQQTPGQGLQFLFEYFSETQRNKGNFPGRFSGRQFSNSRSEMNVSTLELGDSALYLCASSLESGVEKLFFGSGTQLSVL.

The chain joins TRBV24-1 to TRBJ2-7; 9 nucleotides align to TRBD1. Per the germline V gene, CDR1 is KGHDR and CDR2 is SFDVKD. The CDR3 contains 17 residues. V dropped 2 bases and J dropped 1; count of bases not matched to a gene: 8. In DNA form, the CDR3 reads TGTGCCACCAGTGATTCCCGGACAGGGGCTGGGTCCTACGAGCAGTACTTC. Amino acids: CATSDSRTGAGSYEQYF.

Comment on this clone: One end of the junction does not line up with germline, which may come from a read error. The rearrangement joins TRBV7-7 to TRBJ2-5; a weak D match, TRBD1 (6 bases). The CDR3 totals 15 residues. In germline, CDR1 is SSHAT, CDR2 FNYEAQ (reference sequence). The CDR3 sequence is CASSSISGAQETQYF. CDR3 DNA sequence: TGTGCTAGCAGCTCAATCTCAGGGGCCCAAGAGACCCAGTACTTC.